A single sample gave rise to the 15 T cell receptor beta chains below, sequenced in a study of ipilimumab plus nivolumab after autologous stem cell transplantation. Method: immunoSEQ multiplex PCR; TCRdb's copy keeps in-frame clones and lacks some. Found here are over 35,000 clones, roughly 92% of them singletons; the top ten hold roughly 0.9%. The sequencing here drew on PBMCs, taken in a trial of ipilimumab plus nivolumab as post-transplant consolidation. The receptors here all came from a male donor with multiple myeloma.

The V and J genes are TRBV2 and TRBJ2-5; 7 positions agree with TRBD1. J gave up 5 bases and V 8 bases, and 11 bases lay outside the gene matches. This CDR3 contains 14 residues. Germline assignment: CDR1 SNHLY and CDR2 FYNNEI. CDR3 protein: CASWSLQGTETQYF. CDR3 DNA: TGTGCCAGCTGGAGCCTACAGGGGACGGAGACCCAGTACTTC.

This clone came up once. The rearrangement links TRBV6-5 to TRBJ1-4; 7 positions match TRBD1. Germline CDR1 and CDR2: MNHEY and SVGAGI. V lost 4 bases, J lost 9 bases, and 11 bases stayed unmatched. This CDR3 spans 15 amino acids. The CDR3 protein is CASSSYRGTSQKLFF. CDR3 nucleotide sequence: TGTGCCAGCAGTTCCTACAGGGGAACTTCACAAAAACTGTTTTTT.

This rearrangement joins TRBV6-5 to TRBJ2-7, with a weak D call TRBD2 (6 bases). This CDR3 is 13 amino acids long. CDR1 is MNHEY, CDR2 SVGAGI, per germline. Deletions cut 4 bases from V and 5 bases from J, with 12 bases between. The CDR3 nucleotides read TGTGCCAGCAGTTCGGAGGGGTGGAACGAGCAGTACTTC. Protein sequence: CASSSEGWNEQYF.

This chain connects TRBV6-4 to TRBJ1-2, with 8 bases aligning to TRBD1. Trimming removed 4 bases from V and 2 bases from J; junction bases left unmatched: 3. The germline V gene encodes CDR1 MRHNA and CDR2 SNTAGT. This CDR3 is built from 14 residues. DNA for the CDR3: TGTGCCAGCAGTGCGGGACAGGTGAACTATGGCTACACCTTC. Amino acids: CASSAGQVNYGYTF.

This chain joins TRBV19 and TRBJ2-2; D unclear. Germline V gives CDR1 LNHDA, CDR2 SQIVND (reference sequence). CDR3 length: 13 residues. Trimming removed 4 bases from V and 6 bases from J, with 9 bases in between. In DNA form, the CDR3 reads TGTGCCAGTAGTACCTCCGGACCCGGGGAGCTGTTTTTT. Translation: CASSTSGPGELFF.

This chain links TRBV10-1 with TRBJ1-4; no clear D gene. The CDR3 runs 14 residues. V was pared by 7 bases and J by 7 bases, with 16 bases between. Germline V lookup: CDR1 WNHNN, CDR2 SYGVQD (reference sequence). As DNA, the CDR3 is TGCGCCAGCACCTCTCTTCGGAGGACTGAAAAACTGTTTTTT. The encoded protein is CASTSLRRTEKLFF.

J is TRBJ1-4 and V is TRBV15; 9 bases line up with TRBD1. Germline values: CDR1 LNHNV, CDR2 YYDKDF (reference sequence). The ends lost 5 bases at V and 5 bases at J; junction bases unmatched: 12. The CDR3 extends over 17 amino acids. The CDR3 DNA follows: TGTGCCACCAGCGCTCGAATGACAGGGGGTTTAAATGAAAAACTGTTTTTT. Its protein is CATSARMTGGLNEKLFF.

This chain links TRBV27 with TRBJ2-3; 14 nucleotides match TRBD2. Germline values: CDR1 MNHEY, CDR2 SMNVEV (reference sequence). V lost 8 bases, J lost 3 bases, and 7 bases stayed unmatched. This CDR3 is 16 amino acids long. The CDR3 DNA reads TGTGCCAGCCGAGGACTAGCGGGGGGAGGTACAGATACGCAGTATTTT. Amino acid sequence: CASRGLAGGGTDTQYF.

This rearrangement joins TRBV7-2 to TRBJ2-1, with 8 positions matching TRBD2. The CDR3 contains 17 residues. V shed 1 base, J shed 2 bases, and the junction held 7 bases outside the gene matches. The germline V gene has CDR1 SGHTA and CDR2 FQGNSA. CDR3 sequence (DNA): TGTGCCAGCAGCTTAGTCGGGGGGGACCATCCCTACAATGAGCAGTTCTTC. This encodes CASSLVGGDHPYNEQFF.

The chain combines TRBV9 with TRBJ1-1; TRBD1 might be the D (6 bases). The CDR3 is made up of 15 amino acids. Germline CDR1 is SGDLS and CDR2 is YYNGEE. Deletions cut 0 bases from V and 4 bases from J, with 13 bases between. The CDR3 spells CASSVEGGPFTEAFF. CDR3 DNA: TGTGCCAGCAGCGTAGAGGGGGGACCTTTCACTGAAGCTTTCTTT.

The gene calls are TRBV7-2 and TRBJ2-1; D might be TRBD1 or TRBD2, each matching 7 bases. V was cut by 6 bases and J by 4 bases, with 28 bases left in between. This CDR3 is 19 amino acids long. The germline CDR1 and CDR2 sequences are SGHTA and FQGNSA. CDR3 protein: CASRGATGMERESYNEQFF. CDR3 nucleotides: TGTGCCAGCAGGGGGGCGACAGGGATGGAGCGGGAATCATACAATGAGCAGTTCTTC.

This chain joins TRBV27 and TRBJ2-7; the D call may be TRBD1 or TRBD2 (6 bases each). Germline V gene lookup returns CDR1 MNHEY and CDR2 SMNVEV (reference sequence). This CDR3 region has 15 residues. V lost 6 bases and J lost 6, with 21 bases in between. CDR3 region: CASSLEGGGYGEQYF. The CDR3 DNA follows: TGTGCCAGCAGCCTGGAGGGGGGAGGATATGGCGAGCAGTACTTC.

The V gene is TRBV13, the J gene TRBJ1-6; D uncertain. Between the trimmed V and J ends, which lost 1 base and 10 bases, there was a span of 17 bases. From germline, CDR1 is PRHDT and CDR2 FYEKMQ (reference sequence). The CDR3 is made up of 16 amino acids. The CDR3 DNA is TGTGCCAGCAGCTTAGCCTGGGGAAACGATAGGTCACCCCTCCACTTT. This translates into CASSLAWGNDRSPLHF.

This clone showed up just once. This chain connects TRBV28 to TRBJ1-2; no firm D call. Germline values: CDR1 MDHEN, CDR2 SYDVKM. The CDR3 extends over 13 amino acids. V lost 1 base, J lost 4 bases, and 7 bases lay in between. CDR3 residues: CASSLLQPYGYTF. The DNA of the CDR3 is TGTGCCAGCAGTTTATTACAGCCCTATGGCTACACCTTC.

The chain employs TRBV30 and TRBJ1-6; 10 bases are shared with TRBD1. With V trimmed by 2 bases and J by 7 bases, 2 bases remained unmatched. The CDR3 is made up of 14 amino acids. Germline V lookup: CDR1 GTSNPN, CDR2 SVGIG (reference sequence). CDR3 sequence: CAWSPGQGNSPLHF. The DNA for the CDR3 is TGTGCCTGGAGTCCGGGACAGGGGAATTCACCCCTCCACTTT.